This entry lists 8 T cell receptor beta chains sequenced from one sample in a study of T cell responses to AZD1222 COVID-19 vaccine. Here immunoSEQ multiplex PCR was the method, and the copy in TCRdb shows in-frame clones only, minus some. Here the sample spans roughly 77,000 clones, roughly 87% being singletons. The specimen comprised peripheral blood, sampled on day 0 of MenACWY control vaccination. These receptors came from an adult in good health.

The chain has TRBV24-1 and TRBJ2-3; 14 positions agree with TRBD2. Germline-derived CDR1 and CDR2 are KGHDR and SFDVKD. This CDR3 comprises 22 residues. Germline trimming cut 2 bases from V and 4 bases from J; bases unmatched to any gene: 19. CDR3 amino acids: CATSDSPGAYRTSGGRSDTQYF. The CDR3 DNA reads TGTGCCACCAGTGATTCTCCCGGGGCATACCGGACTAGCGGGGGGCGATCAGATACGCAGTATTTT.

This clone was recorded a few times. The chain joins TRBV23-1 to TRBJ1-1, with TRBD1 as a possible D gene (5 bases). TRBV23-1 qualifies as an ORF whose function is uncertain. CDR3 length equals 20 residues. Deletions cut 0 bases from V and 0 bases from J, with 23 bases between. The chain's CDR3 is CASSQSWRDRRTLLNTEAFF. CDR3 sequence (DNA): TGCGCCAGCAGTCAATCGTGGCGGGACCGCCGCACCTTATTGAACACTGAAGCTTTCTTT.

This clone was observed a few times. This chain links TRBV5-4 with TRBJ2-3; D is perhaps TRBD2 (6 bases). CDR3 size: 15 residues. V lost 4 bases to trimming and J lost 1 base, with 13 bases between them. Germline V CDR1 and CDR2: SGHNT, YYREEE (reference sequence). The CDR3 is CASSGGTPGTDTQYF. The CDR3 DNA follows: TGTGCCAGCAGCGGGGGGACCCCAGGCACAGATACGCAGTATTTT.

The CDR3 DNA is TGTGCCAGCAGTTTATCCTACACAGATACGCAGTATTTT. Amino acid sequence: CASSLSYTDTQYF. The genes are TRBV27 and TRBJ2-3; unclear D gene. Trimming stripped 0 bases from V and 2 bases from J, with 3 bases between. Germline CDR1 reads MNHEY; CDR2 reads SMNVEV (reference sequence). The CDR3 extends over 13 amino acids.

This chain connects TRBV4-1 to TRBJ2-1, with 8 bases that match TRBD2. The CDR3 is 16 residues long. Trimming removed 1 base from V and 3 bases from J; junction bases left unmatched: 5. Germline V gene data show CDR1 as MGHRA and CDR2 as YSYEKL. The CDR3: CASSQVRTSFYNEQFF. The CDR3 region has the DNA TGCGCCAGCAGCCAAGTCCGGACTAGCTTCTACAATGAGCAGTTCTTC.

The rearrangement joins TRBV9 to TRBJ2-1, with a tentative D call TRBD1 (5 bases). V lost 1 base, J lost 8 bases, and 10 bases lay in between. The CDR3 is 13 amino acids. From germline, CDR1 is SGDLS and CDR2 YYNGEE. The CDR3 bases are TGTGCCAGCAGCGTATTCAGGGCGGATGAGCAGTTCTTC. Residues: CASSVFRADEQFF.

The chain uses TRBV29-1 and TRBJ1-1; D ambiguous. This CDR3 is 13 amino acids long. Trimming pared 6 bases from V and 7 bases from J, leaving 18 bases between. CDR1 is SQVTM and CDR2 is ANQGSEA in the germline V gene. In nucleotides, the CDR3 is TGCAGCGTCAAAAAGGGTATTATCAATGAAGCTTTCTTT. Translated: CSVKKGIINEAFF.

Note on this clone: The sample has other DNA sequences that encode this CDR3 too. The chain links TRBV6-1 to TRBJ1-5; no firm D call. Germline CDR1 MNHNS, CDR2 SASEGT. Trimming removed 1 base at V and 2 bases at J, with 3 bases between. The CDR3 has 13 amino acids. CDR3 nucleotide sequence: TGTGCCAGCAGTGAAGTGGGCAATCAGCCCCAGCATTTT. Translated: CASSEVGNQPQHF.